This TCR beta chain was profiled in a study of Graves' ophthalmopathy and Graves' hyperthyroidism. Pregnant or lactating patients and those with other autoimmune diseases or uncontrolled infections were excluded. Clinical symptoms, serum thyroxine, TRAb, thyroid ultrasound and orbital computed tomography were relied on for diagnosis. The CDR3 is made up of 15 amino acids. Germline assignment: CDR1 SGDLS and CDR2 YYNGEE. V lost 2 bases, J lost 0 bases, and 11 bases lay in between. The TCR beta CDR3 regions underwent amplification from RNA transcripts. RT-PCR with HTBI primers came first, then second-round multiplex PCR. TCRdb passed the multiplex PCR reads through MiXCR, listing each CDR3 protein once. The table lists over a million distinct CDR3 sequences, around a third of them singletons, with around 10% in the top ten.

Source material: peripheral blood or thyroid tissue (not recorded which). The chain employs TRBV9 and TRBJ2-5; D gene ambiguous. This TCR came from an adult man with Graves' hyperthyroidism. The CDR3 reads CASSVLGPNQETQYF. The CDR3 bases are TGTGCCAGCAGCGTTCTCGGGCCTAACCAAGAGACCCAGTACTTC.